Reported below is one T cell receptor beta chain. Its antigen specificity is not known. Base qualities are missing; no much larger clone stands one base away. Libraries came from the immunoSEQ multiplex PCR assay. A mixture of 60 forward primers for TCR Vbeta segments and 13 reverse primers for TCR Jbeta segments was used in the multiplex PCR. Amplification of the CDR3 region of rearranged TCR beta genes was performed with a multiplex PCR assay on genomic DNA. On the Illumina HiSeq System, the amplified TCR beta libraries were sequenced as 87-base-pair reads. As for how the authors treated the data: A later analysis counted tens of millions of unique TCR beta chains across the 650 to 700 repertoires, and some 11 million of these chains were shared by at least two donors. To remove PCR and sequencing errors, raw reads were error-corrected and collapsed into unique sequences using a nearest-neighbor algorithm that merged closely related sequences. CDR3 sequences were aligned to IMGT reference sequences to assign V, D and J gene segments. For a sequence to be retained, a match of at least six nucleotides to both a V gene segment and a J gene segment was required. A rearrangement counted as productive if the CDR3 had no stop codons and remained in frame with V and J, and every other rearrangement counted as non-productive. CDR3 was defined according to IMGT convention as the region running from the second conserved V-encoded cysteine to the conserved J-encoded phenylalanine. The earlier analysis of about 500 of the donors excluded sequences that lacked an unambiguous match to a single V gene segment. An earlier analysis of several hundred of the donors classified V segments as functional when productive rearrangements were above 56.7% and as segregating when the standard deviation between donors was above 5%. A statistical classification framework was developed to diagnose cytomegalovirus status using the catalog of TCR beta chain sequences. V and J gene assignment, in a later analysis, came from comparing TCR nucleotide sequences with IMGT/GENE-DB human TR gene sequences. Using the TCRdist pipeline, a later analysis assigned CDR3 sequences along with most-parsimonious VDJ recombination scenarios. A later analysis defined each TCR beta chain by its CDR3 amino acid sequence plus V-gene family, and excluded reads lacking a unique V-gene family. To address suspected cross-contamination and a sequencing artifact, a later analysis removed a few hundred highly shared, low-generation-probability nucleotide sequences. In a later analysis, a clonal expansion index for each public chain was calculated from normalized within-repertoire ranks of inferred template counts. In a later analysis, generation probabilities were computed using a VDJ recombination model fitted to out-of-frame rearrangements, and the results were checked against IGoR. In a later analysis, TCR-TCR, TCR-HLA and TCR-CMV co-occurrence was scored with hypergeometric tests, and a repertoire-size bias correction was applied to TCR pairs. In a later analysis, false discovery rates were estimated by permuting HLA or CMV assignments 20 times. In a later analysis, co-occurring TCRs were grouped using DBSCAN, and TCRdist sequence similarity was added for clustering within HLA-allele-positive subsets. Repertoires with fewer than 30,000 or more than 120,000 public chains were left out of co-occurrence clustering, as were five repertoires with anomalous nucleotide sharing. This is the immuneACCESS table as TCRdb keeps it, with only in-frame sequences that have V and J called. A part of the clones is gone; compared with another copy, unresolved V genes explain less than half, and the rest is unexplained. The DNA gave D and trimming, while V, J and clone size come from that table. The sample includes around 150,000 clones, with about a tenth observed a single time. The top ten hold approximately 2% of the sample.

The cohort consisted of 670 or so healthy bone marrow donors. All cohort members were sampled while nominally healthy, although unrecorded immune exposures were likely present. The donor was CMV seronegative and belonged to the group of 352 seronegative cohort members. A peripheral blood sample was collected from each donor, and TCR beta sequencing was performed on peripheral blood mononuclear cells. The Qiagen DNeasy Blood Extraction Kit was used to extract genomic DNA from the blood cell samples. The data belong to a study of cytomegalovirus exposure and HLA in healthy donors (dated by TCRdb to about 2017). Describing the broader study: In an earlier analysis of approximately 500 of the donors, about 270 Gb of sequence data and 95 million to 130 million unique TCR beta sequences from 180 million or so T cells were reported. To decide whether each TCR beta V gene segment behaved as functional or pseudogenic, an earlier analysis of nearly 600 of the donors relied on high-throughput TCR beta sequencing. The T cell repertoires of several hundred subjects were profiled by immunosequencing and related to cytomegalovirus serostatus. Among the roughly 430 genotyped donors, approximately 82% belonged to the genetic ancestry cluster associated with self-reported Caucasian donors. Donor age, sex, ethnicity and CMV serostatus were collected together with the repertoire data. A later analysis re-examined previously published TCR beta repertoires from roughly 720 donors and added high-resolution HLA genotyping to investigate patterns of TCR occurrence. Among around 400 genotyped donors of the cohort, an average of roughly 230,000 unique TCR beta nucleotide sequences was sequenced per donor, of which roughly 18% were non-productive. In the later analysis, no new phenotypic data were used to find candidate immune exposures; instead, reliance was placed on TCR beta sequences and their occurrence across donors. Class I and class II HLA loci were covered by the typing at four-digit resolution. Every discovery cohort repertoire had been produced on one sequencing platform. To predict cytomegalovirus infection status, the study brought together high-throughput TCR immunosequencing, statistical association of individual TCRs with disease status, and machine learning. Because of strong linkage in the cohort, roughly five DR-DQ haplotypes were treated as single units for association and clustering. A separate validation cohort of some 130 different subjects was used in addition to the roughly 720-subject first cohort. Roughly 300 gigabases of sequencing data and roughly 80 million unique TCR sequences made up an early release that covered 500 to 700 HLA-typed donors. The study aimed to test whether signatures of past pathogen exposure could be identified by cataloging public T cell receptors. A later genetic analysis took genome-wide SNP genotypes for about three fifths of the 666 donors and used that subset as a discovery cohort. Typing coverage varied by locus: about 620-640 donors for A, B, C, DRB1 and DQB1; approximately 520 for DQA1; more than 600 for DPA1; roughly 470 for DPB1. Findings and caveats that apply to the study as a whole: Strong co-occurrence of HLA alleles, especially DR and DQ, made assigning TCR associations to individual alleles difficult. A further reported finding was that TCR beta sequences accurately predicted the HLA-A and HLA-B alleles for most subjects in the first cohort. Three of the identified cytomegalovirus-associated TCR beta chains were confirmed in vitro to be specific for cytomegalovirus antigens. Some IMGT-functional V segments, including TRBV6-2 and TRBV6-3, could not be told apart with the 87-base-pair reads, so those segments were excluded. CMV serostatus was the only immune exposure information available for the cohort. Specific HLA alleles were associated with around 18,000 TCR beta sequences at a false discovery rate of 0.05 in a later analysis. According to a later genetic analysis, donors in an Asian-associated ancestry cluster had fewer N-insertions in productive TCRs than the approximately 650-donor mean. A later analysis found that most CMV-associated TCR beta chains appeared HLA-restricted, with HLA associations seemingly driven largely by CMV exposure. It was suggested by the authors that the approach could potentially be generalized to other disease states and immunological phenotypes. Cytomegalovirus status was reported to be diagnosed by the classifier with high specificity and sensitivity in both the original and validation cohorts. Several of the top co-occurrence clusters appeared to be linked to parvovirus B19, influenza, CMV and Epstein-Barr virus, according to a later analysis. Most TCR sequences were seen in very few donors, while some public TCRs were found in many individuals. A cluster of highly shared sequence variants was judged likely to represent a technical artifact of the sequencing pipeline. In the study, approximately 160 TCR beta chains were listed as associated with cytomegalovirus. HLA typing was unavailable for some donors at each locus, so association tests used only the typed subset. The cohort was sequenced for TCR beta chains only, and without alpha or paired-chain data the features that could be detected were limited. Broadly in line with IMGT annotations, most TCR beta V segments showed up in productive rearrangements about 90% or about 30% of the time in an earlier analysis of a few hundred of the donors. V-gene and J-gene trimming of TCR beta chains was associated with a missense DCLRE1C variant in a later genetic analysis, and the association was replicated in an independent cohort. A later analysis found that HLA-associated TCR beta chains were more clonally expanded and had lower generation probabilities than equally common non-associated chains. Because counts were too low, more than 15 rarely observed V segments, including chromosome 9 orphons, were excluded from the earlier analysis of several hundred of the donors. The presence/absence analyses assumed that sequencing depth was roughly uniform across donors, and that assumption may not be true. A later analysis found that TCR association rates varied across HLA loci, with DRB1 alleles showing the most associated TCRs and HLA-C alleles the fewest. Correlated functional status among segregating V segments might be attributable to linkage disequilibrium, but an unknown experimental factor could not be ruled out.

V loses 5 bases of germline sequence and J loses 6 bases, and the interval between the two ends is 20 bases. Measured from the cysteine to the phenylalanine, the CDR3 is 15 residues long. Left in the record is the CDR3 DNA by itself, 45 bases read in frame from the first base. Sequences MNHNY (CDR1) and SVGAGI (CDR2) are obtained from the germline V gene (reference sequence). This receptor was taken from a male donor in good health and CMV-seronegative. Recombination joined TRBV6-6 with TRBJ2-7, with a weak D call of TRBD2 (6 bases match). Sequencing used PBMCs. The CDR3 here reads CASSQRPLTSPEQYF. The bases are TGTGCCAGCAGTCAGCGCCCACTGACTAGTCCCGAGCAGTACTTC.